This T cell receptor (beta chain) was obtained from a study of shared clonotypes between healthy human individuals (dated by TCRdb to about 2020). The study in broad terms: The cohort comprised a couple of women and a few men aged 18 to 49 years. Per donor, leukapheresis produced somewhere between about 0.8 and 9 billion PBMCs. Libraries were prepared and TCR repertoires were sequenced by different laboratories using diverse techniques, in order to increase sequencing depth and limit assay-specific biases. For each donor, three plates each were used for CD4 naive and CD4 memory, two plates were used for CD8 naive, and one plate was used for CD8 memory. To estimate repertoire size and how much clonotype sharing occurs between individuals, the study deeply sequenced the blood TCR repertoires of about 5 healthy adults. What the study reported, not specific to this receptor: Sampling was restricted to blood, and TCR repertoires in tissues likely differ from the TCR repertoires found in blood. Rarefaction of sorted-subset datasets indicated incomplete sequencing despite the large sequencing depth. When a handful of donors were compared, the shared fraction of clonotypes was 5% to 6.5% for naive CD4, 3.5% for naive CD8, about 2.5% for memory CD4, and under 0.5% for memory CD8. Based on pairwise subsampling, the degree of clonotype sharing among donors was expected to be affected by sequencing depth. Because the study included a small number of donors, the genetic and exposure-history diversity represented was limited. Clonotypes shared by all four sorted-subset donors showed higher generation probabilities than non-shared clonotypes. Naive subsets generally had larger estimated clonotype richness than memory subsets.

Using the deep immunoSEQ assay, TCR CDR3 regions were amplified from genomic DNA by multiplex PCR. For each cell subset, the extracted genomic DNA was distributed evenly across all wells of several immunoSEQ 96-well plates, and each plate served as one replicate. For sorted subsets, about 0.2 ug genomic DNA, equal to tens of thousands of T cell genomes, was loaded into each replicate PCR. Purified libraries were quantified with a Qubit 3.0 fluorometer, sized on a Bioanalyzer 2100, and re-quantified with the KAPA Library Quantification kit. Every immunoSEQ 96-well plate was sequenced on a dedicated single-read 150-cycle Illumina NextSeq 550 flow cell. Per the authors' processing: Because the immunoSEQ output included only junctional sequences and no quality scores, the filtering could not be the same as the filtering used for full-length reads. To assign V/J genes and CDR3, sequences were annotated against IMGT germline references using PyIR, a Python wrapper for IgBLAST v1.9. Any read was removed if the V/J assignment was weak (E-value above 1e-6), the CDR3 was missing, or the read contained stop codons, out-of-frame junctions, or ambiguous translated residues. V3J clonotypes were defined by identical inferred V gene, J gene, and CDR3 amino acid sequence. To compute the percentage overlap between repertoires, the number of shared unique clonotypes was divided by the size of the smaller repertoire. Repertoire richness was assessed with RTK rarefaction, the Chao1 estimator, and Recon v2.1 estimates of unobserved clonotypes. Generation probabilities were computed with OLGA for all TCRbeta clonotypes obtained by the gDNA method from several donors. Imported from immuneACCESS, the table was reduced by TCRdb to in-frame sequences with V and J called. These copies leave out some clones; in studies compared against another copy, an unresolved V gene accounts for under half, and the cause of the remainder is not known. Clonal size and the V and J genes are those of that table, whereas D and trimming came from the DNA. Across this sample there are around 980,000 clones, with 75% to 80% seen only once. Of the sample, under 0.8% falls within the top ten clones.

Healthy HIV-negative adults with no recently reported acute infections or vaccinations were included as donors. All donors were Caucasian adults living in Nashville, Tennessee, USA. CD4+ T cells were enriched by magnetic negative selection; naive cells were then positively selected on CD45RA, and the negative fraction formed the memory subset. Blood was collected by leukapheresis, and PBMCs were isolated by Ficoll-Histopaque density gradient centrifugation and then cryopreserved in liquid nitrogen vapor phase. Analytical flow cytometry was used to check the purity and quantity of each magnetically sorted T cell population. Each sorted fraction had its genomic DNA isolated and then quantified by UV absorbance on a Nanodrop 2000c. This clone has a handful of counts. Its antigen is unknown. Base qualities are missing; no much larger clone stands one base away. Trimming takes 2 bases off V and 5 bases off J; junction bases not matched to a gene: 6. Sequences KGHSH (CDR1) and LQKENI (CDR2) are obtained from the germline V gene. The CDR3, from cysteine to phenylalanine, totals 15 residues. The sequence is cut down to CDR3 DNA, 45 bases in frame from base 1.

This receptor was obtained from a man aged 18 to 29 in good health. Some clones in this sample may be carry-over from other donors' samples. Sequenced sample: memory CD4+ T cells from PBMCs. The cell subset or site label, as the study defines it: CD45RA-negative fraction. The chain employs TRBV18 and TRBJ1-5; 7 bases in between match TRBD1. The CDR3 loop reads CASSPNAGGDQPQHF. The sequenced DNA is TGTGCCAGCTCACCAAATGCAGGGGGGGATCAGCCCCAGCATTTT.